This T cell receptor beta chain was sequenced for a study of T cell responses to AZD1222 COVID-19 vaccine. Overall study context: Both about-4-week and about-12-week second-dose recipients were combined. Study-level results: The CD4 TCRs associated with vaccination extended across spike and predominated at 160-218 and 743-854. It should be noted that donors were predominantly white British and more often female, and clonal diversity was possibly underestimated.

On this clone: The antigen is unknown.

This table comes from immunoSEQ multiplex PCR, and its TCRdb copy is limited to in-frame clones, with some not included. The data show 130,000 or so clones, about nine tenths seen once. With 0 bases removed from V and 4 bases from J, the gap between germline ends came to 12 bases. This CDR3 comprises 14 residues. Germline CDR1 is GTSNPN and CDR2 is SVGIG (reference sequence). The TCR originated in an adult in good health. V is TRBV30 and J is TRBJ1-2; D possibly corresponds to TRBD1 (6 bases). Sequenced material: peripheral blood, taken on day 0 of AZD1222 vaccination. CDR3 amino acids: CAWSVGGLGYGYTF. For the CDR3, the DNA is TGTGCCTGGAGTGTAGGGGGGCTCGGCTATGGCTACACCTTC.